Below are 16 T cell receptor beta chains sequenced from a single sample in a study of blood T cell repertoires in COVID-19. Sequencing was performed with immunoSEQ multiplex PCR; in TCRdb, only in-frame clones are kept and a portion is missing. The table includes a few hundred thousand clones, 85% to 90% detected once. Material for sequencing was peripheral blood. Receptors originate from a woman aged 30 to 39 with COVID-19, enrolled during active disease.

The count of this clone is one. This chain uses TRBV5-5 with TRBJ2-1, with 13 bases fitting TRBD2. In germline, CDR1 is SGHKS, CDR2 YYEKEE (reference sequence). Germline trimming cut 7 bases from V and 4 bases from J; bases unmatched to any gene: 8. The CDR3 contains 16 residues. In nucleotides, the CDR3 is TGTGCCAGCCGATCCGGACTAGCGGGAGATTACAATGAGCAGTTCTTC. Protein product: CASRSGLAGDYNEQFF.

J is TRBJ1-2 and V is TRBV12-3 or TRBV12-4; the D is unclear. The CDR3 sequence is 12 residues long. Trimming took off 1 base at V and 2 bases at J, with 2 bases between the two ends. CDR3 protein: CASSLVNYGYTF. The CDR3 DNA reads TGTGCCAGCAGTTTAGTAAACTATGGCTACACCTTC.

The rearrangement joins TRBV5-1 to TRBJ1-1; 7 positions agree with TRBD1. V lost 4 bases and J lost 1; bases outside the gene matches: 7. CDR1 SGHRS and CDR2 YFSETQ come from the germline V gene. The CDR3 is 15 amino acids. The CDR3 region is CASSRTGTANTEAFF. The CDR3 DNA sequence: TGCGCCAGCAGCCGGACCGGGACAGCGAACACTGAAGCTTTCTTT.

The V gene is TRBV12-3 or TRBV12-4, the J gene TRBJ1-2; D is unresolved. Trimming cost V 1 base and J 14 bases, with 11 bases left between them. This CDR3 spans 11 amino acids. CDR3 in amino acids: CASSLGVAGTF. DNA of the CDR3: TGTGCCAGCAGTTTAGGAGTGGCCGGGACCTTC.

The chain recombines TRBV19 with TRBJ2-1; maybe TRBD2 (6 bases). The germline V gene encodes CDR1 LNHDA and CDR2 SQIVND (reference sequence). CDR3 length: 16 residues. V was shortened by 4 bases and J by 3 bases, with 16 bases between the two germline ends. CDR3 region: CASSTQWGVVYNEQFF. The CDR3 nucleotides are TGTGCCAGTAGTACCCAATGGGGGGTGGTCTACAATGAGCAGTTCTTC. The whole variable domain, filled in from reference TRBV19 and TRBJ2-1, reads DGGITQSPKYLFRKEGQNVTLSCEQNLNHDAMYWYRQDPGQGLRLIYYSQIVNDFQKGDIAEGYSVSREKKESFPLTVTSAQKNPTAFYLCASSTQWGVVYNEQFFGPGTRLTVL.

This clone appeared a few times. The J gene is TRBJ1-2, the V gene TRBV24-1; no clear D gene. The germline V gene encodes CDR1 KGHDR and CDR2 SFDVKD. V lost 5 bases and J 5 bases, leaving 11 bases between the germline ends. The CDR3 spans 13 residues. The CDR3 DNA reads TGTGCCACCAGTGTGAGGGAAGGGTATGGCTACACCTTC. This gives the protein CATSVREGYGYTF.

The rearrangement links TRBV28 to TRBJ2-7, with D possibly matching TRBD2 (7 bases). CDR3 length: 14 amino acids. Germline lookup yields CDR1 MDHEN and CDR2 SYDVKM. V was pared by 2 bases and J by 12 bases, with 20 bases between. The CDR3 region has the DNA TGTGCCAGCAGTTTACATAGGGAGGGGGGCGGCAGGTACTTC. Encoded protein: CASSLHREGGGRYF.

The chain employs TRBV11-2 and TRBJ1-1; D is perhaps TRBD1 (5 bases). This CDR3 is built from 13 residues. The V gene lost 1 base and the J gene lost 4 bases, with 7 bases spanning the gap. CDR1 and CDR2 (germline): SGHAT, FQNNGV. CDR3 sequence (DNA): TGTGCCAGCAGCTTAGGGCAGGGCACTGAAGCTTTCTTT. It is translated as CASSLGQGTEAFF.

This clone was recorded only once. V and J are TRBV6-5 and TRBJ1-1; D call uncertain. From germline, CDR1 is MNHEY and CDR2 SVGAGI. The CDR3 contains 13 residues. The ends were cut back, 4 bases at V and 1 base at J, with 7 bases in the middle. CDR3 sequence (DNA): TGTGCCAGCAGTTCTCGACAGAACACTGAAGCTTTCTTT. This sequence encodes CASSSRQNTEAFF.

This chain links TRBV6-6 with TRBJ1-3; a possible D gene is TRBD1 (6 bases). Trimming pared 5 bases from V and 0 bases from J, leaving 11 bases between. This CDR3 has 15 residues. CDR1 is MNHNY and CDR2 is SVGAGI in the germline V gene (reference sequence). The CDR3, as DNA: TGTGCCAGCAGTGCTGACAGGAGCTCTGGAAACACCATATATTTT. Translated, it gives CASSADRSSGNTIYF.

The CDR3 loop is CSVAPPGSGGYTF. The CDR3 nucleotides read TGCAGCGTCGCCCCACCGGGGTCTGGTGGCTACACCTTC. J is TRBJ1-2 and V is TRBV29-1; D uncertain. V was shortened by 6 bases and J by 7 bases, with 18 bases between the two germline ends. Germline-derived CDR1 and CDR2 are SQVTM and ANQGSEA. The CDR3 has 13 amino acids.

V and J are TRBV9 and TRBJ2-3; TRBD2 aligns across 9 bases. This CDR3 region has 15 residues. V was clipped by 0 bases and J by 2 bases; unmatched bases: 1. Germline CDR1 and CDR2: SGDLS and YYNGEE. The DNA for the CDR3 is TGTGCCAGCAGCGTAGGACTAGCGGTCACAGATACGCAGTATTTT. Protein product: CASSVGLAVTDTQYF. Filled out from reference TRBV9 and TRBJ2-3, the complete variable domain reads DSGVTQTPKHLITATGQRVTLRCSPRSGDLSVYWYQQSLDQGLQFLIQYYNGEERAKGNILERFSAQQFPDLHSELNLSSLELGDSALYFCASSVGLAVTDTQYFGPGTRLTVL.

V usage is TRBV29-1 and J usage is TRBJ2-1, with D tentatively TRBD2 (6 bases). CDR3 length: 14 amino acids. Between the trimmed V and J ends, which lost 3 bases and 0 bases, there was a span of 9 bases. Per germline, CDR1 SQVTM and CDR2 ANQGSEA. CDR3 loop: CSVEGGSSYNEQFF. CDR3 nucleotide sequence: TGCAGCGTTGAGGGAGGTTCCTCCTACAATGAGCAGTTCTTC.

With regard to this clone: Other DNA sequences in this sample translate to the same CDR3. The chain carries TRBV30 and TRBJ1-1; D not certain. V gave up 1 base and J gave up 4 bases, with 7 bases separating them. This CDR3 has 12 amino acids. Germline CDR1 reads GTSNPN; CDR2 reads SVGIG (reference sequence). The CDR3 nucleotides are TGTGCCTGGAGTGATCGGGGCACTGAAGCTTTCTTT. Its protein product is CAWSDRGTEAFF. Full variable domain (missing parts from reference TRBV30 and TRBJ1-1): SQTIHQWPATLVQPVGSPLSLECTVEGTSNPNLYWYRQAAGRGLQLLFYSVGIGQISSEVPQNLSASRPQDRQFILSSKKLLLSDSGFYLCAWSDRGTEAFFGQGTRLTVV.

J is TRBJ2-5 and V is TRBV11-2, with 8 bases identical to TRBD1. The CDR3 has 15 amino acids. Germline CDR1 reads SGHAT; CDR2 reads FQNNGV. Trimming removed 5 bases from V and 3 bases from J; junction bases left unmatched: 8. CDR3 sequence (DNA): TGTGCCAGCAGCCGTCCAGGGGGCGCGAAAGAGACCCAGTACTTC. Translated: CASSRPGGAKETQYF.

The chain couples TRBV27 to TRBJ2-2; 12 bases fit TRBD2. In germline, CDR1 is MNHEY, CDR2 SMNVEV (reference sequence). V shed 3 bases and J 3 bases; nucleotides not matched to a gene: 14. CDR3 length equals 20 residues. CDR3 region: CASSFVGTSGPHLDTGELFF. The CDR3 region has the DNA TGTGCCAGCAGTTTTGTCGGGACTAGCGGGCCGCACCTGGACACCGGGGAGCTGTTTTTT.